This entry is about one TCR beta chain. The specificity of this receptor is unknown. Within one base of it there is no much larger clone, and no base qualities were kept. This sample was included in a study of blood T cells in healthy people across ages (dated by TCRdb to 2013 to 2016). Background for the entire study: In model experiments, template switching captured roughly one uniquely barcoded TCR beta cDNA molecule for every two T cells. Using deep sequencing normalized with unique cDNA molecular identifiers, the study measured how TCR beta repertoire diversity changes with age. Four age groups were formed from the donors: young (average about 15 years), middle-aged (approximately 39), aged (62) and long-lived (more than 75). To avoid experimental bias, donors of different ages were spread randomly across the sequencing lanes. Using the same blood draw, the study looked at two additional independent replicas of 1 million unique cDNA reads for two donors, one aged 18 to 30 and the other aged 80 or older.

Overall results and qualifications from the work: Total diversity estimates from one million sequenced T cells were considered lower bounds and underestimates. As age increased, observed TCR beta diversity per million T cells dropped in a roughly linear way, and a significant reduction was already evident by age about 36. Conclusive comparison of naive and antigen-experienced compartments was prevented by the profiling of bulk unsorted PBMCs. The CMV infection status of donors was not known, potentially confounding age-related changes in expanded clonotypes. Compared with the aged group, more naive CD4+ T cells, fewer expanded clones and increased TCR diversity were shown by the long-lived group, suggesting age selection. The percentage of naive T cells measured by flow cytometry correlated strongly with observed TCR beta diversity.

Donors were 35 to 40 systemically healthy Caucasian individuals from Russia aged about 6 to 100 years. About 9.1 milliliters of peripheral blood were collected from each donor into EDTA-treated Vacutainer tubes. Ficoll-Paque density-gradient centrifugation was used to isolate PBMCs, with at least 6 million obtained per sample. Trizol reagent was used to extract total RNA from PBMCs, with at least 6 micrograms per sample. For every donor, flow cytometry on a PBMC aliquot measured the percentage of naive CD45RAhigh/CD27high T cells. Libraries came from 5' RACE. Reads for this sample came from an Illumina HiSeq 2500. The second PCR ran for about 7 to 11 cycles and used a J-beta primer mix along with a sample-barcoded 5' primer. A template-switch 5' adaptor carrying 12 random nucleotides introduced a unique molecular identifier onto each TCR beta cDNA molecule. At least 2.5 million CDR3-containing paired-end reads were obtained from each sample. All of the RNA was converted into first-strand cDNA using the Mint cDNA synthesis kit, with a TRBC-specific oligonucleotide serving as the primer. After uracil-DNA glycosylase treatment, a first 18-cycle PCR used universal primers M1SS and BC2_uni_R on all cDNA. Per the authors' processing: Each sample was normalized by randomly selecting 1 million high-quality reads, each carrying a distinct molecular identifier. Instead of being binned into consensus sequences, reads with shared molecular identifiers were discarded. MiTCR, set to a Q25 quality threshold and the strictest error-elimination algorithm, was used for CDR3 identification, clonotype clustering and error correction. A nonparametric unseen species model with Euler transformation was used to estimate a lower bound on total TCR beta diversity. The public sequencing data were trimmed at Q25 with fastp and processed into clonotypes with MiXCR by TCRdb, which kept only in-frame beta chains. One record per CDR3 amino acid sequence lists the most common genes and DNA. The V and J calls here are based on TCRdb, not the publication. The sample contains around 1,700,000 distinct CDR3 sequences, 28% of them found a single time. The ten largest clones add up to more than 6% of the sample.

The source material was blood. The TCR sequence derives from a woman between 25 and 40 years old in good health.

The sequenced DNA: TGTGCCAGCAGCCAAGGCTGGCGGGGGGGCCCAGATACGCAGTATTTT. This codes for CASSQGWRGGPDTQYF. Rearrangement joined TRBV3-1 to TRBJ2-3; 9 of the junction bases match TRBD2. V is pruned by 1 base and J by 4 bases, leaving 6 bases of the junction without a gene match. CDR1 LGHDT and CDR2 YNNKEL were looked up in the germline V gene (reference sequence). The CDR3 covers 16 residues, taking in both the cysteine and the phenylalanine. Only the CDR3 portion is preserved as DNA: 48 bases, with reading frame beginning at the first base.